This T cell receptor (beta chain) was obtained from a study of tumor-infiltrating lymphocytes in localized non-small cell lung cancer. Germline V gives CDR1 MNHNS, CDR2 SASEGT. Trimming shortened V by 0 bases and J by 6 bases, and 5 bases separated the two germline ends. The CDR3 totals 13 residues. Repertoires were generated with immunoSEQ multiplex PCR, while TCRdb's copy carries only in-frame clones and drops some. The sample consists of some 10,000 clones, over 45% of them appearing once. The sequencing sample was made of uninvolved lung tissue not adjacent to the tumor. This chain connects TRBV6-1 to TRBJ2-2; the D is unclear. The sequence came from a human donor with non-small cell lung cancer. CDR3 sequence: CASSEARAGELFF. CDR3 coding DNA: TGTGCCAGCAGTGAAGCTAGAGCCGGGGAGCTGTTTTTT.